One sample yielded the 22 T cell receptor beta chains listed below, sequenced in a study of identical twins. TCRdb used MiXCR to reprocess the 5' RACE reads, holding one entry per CDR3 protein. The sample records around 470,000 distinct CDR3 sequences, approximately 15% being singletons. This sample was also put to use in a study of yellow fever vaccine responses in identical twins.

Material: CD4+ T cells sorted from blood. The receptors were gathered from a woman between 18 and 30 years old in good health.

This clonotype was picked up a small number of times. The chain links TRBV2 to TRBJ2-7; 9 bases are shared with TRBD1. The V gene's germline CDR1 is SNHLY and CDR2 FYNNEI. This CDR3 has 12 amino acids. With V trimmed by 11 bases and J by 3 bases, 5 bases remained unmatched. The DNA of the CDR3 is TGTGCCGGGACAGGGCTAGACTACGAGCAGTACTTC. Protein sequence: CAGTGLDYEQYF.

This clonotype was found many times. CDR3 sequence reads: CASSTRTGTDTQYF. CDR3 sequence (DNA): TGTGCCAGCAGCACCAGGACAGGGACAGATACGCAGTATTTT. J is TRBJ2-3 and V is TRBV7-9, with TRBD1 matching 8 bases. V was pared by 5 bases and J by 3 bases, with 4 bases of the junction left unmatched. This CDR3 has 14 residues. CDR1 is SEHNR and CDR2 is FQNEAQ in the germline V gene (reference sequence).

The table lists this clonotype with a count of one. This chain links TRBV6-2 or TRBV6-3 with TRBJ2-7, with D unclear. The V gene lost 10 bases and the J gene lost 0 bases, with 19 bases spanning the gap. Germline V lookup: CDR1 MNHEY, CDR2 SVGEGT. The CDR3 loop spans 15 amino acids. The CDR3 DNA reads TGTGCCACTTTCTCTACGGTCACGCGCTCCTACGAGCAGTACTTC. The encoded protein is CATFSTVTRSYEQYF.

The genes are TRBV12-3 or TRBV12-4 and TRBJ2-1, with D unclear. V lost 6 bases to trimming and J lost 6 bases, with 12 bases between them. The CDR3 covers 13 residues. The DNA for the CDR3 is TGTGCCAGCAGATCCCCCAGCCGCAATGAGCAGTTCTTC. This sequence encodes CASRSPSRNEQFF.

This rearrangement joins TRBV20-1 to TRBJ2-1; TRBD1 matches 8 bases. Germline V lookup: CDR1 DFQATT, CDR2 SNEGSKA (reference sequence). Trimming removed 0 bases from V and 6 bases from J; junction bases left unmatched: 1. The CDR3 length is 13 residues. The CDR3 reads CSARDQGANEQFF. CDR3 in DNA: TGCAGTGCTAGAGATCAGGGGGCCAATGAGCAGTTCTTC.

In this sample, this clonotype turned up a few times. CDR3 in DNA: TGTGCCAGCAGTCTAACCGGGACAGGACCTCTACGGAAGCAGTACTTC. This codes for CASSLTGTGPLRKQYF. The chain links TRBV28 to TRBJ2-7, with 8 nucleotides matching TRBD1. The CDR3 covers 16 residues. Germline trimming cut 5 bases from V and 8 bases from J; bases unmatched to any gene: 17. The germline CDR1 and CDR2 sequences are MDHEN and SYDVKM.

This chain joins TRBV20-1 and TRBJ2-7; D perhaps matches TRBD2 (6 bases). V lost 5 bases and J 2 bases, leaving 13 bases between the germline ends. The CDR3 runs to 13 residues. The germline gives CDR1 DFQATT, CDR2 SNEGSKA (reference sequence). Here the CDR3 DNA reads TGCAGTGCTTACGGGGACTTCCCCTACGAGCAGTACTTC. Translated: CSAYGDFPYEQYF.

The chain has TRBV7-3 and TRBJ2-3, with D possibly TRBD1 on 6 matching bases. V was clipped by 2 bases and J by 2 bases, with 17 bases between them. CDR1 is SGHTA and CDR2 is FQGTGA in the germline V gene. CDR3 length equals 17 residues. CDR3 coding DNA: TGTGCCAGCAGCTTAGGACAGTTACACAGAGCCACAGATACGCAGTATTTT. It translates to CASSLGQLHRATDTQYF.

The V call is TRBV4-1, the J call TRBJ2-5; a weak D match, TRBD1 (5 bases). V dropped 1 base and J dropped 3 bases, with 9 bases sitting between them. This CDR3 contains 14 residues. Germline CDR1 reads MGHRA; CDR2 reads YSYEKL. The CDR3 coding sequence is TGCGCCAGCAGCCAAGTTACCAGGGAAGAGACCCAGTACTTC. Amino acid sequence: CASSQVTREETQYF.

CDR3 region: CASSEGVSPGEQYF. The CDR3 coding sequence is TGTGCCAGCAGTGAAGGCGTGAGTCCGGGCGAGCAGTACTTC. The V call is TRBV2, the J call TRBJ2-7; D is unclear. Trimming shortened V by 1 base and J by 6 bases, and 13 bases separated the two germline ends. Germline loops: CDR1 SNHLY, CDR2 FYNNEI. The CDR3 loop spans 14 amino acids.

This clonotype was recorded a few times. The chain's CDR3 is CARDVPAGGGYEQYF. The DNA for the CDR3 is TGTGCCAGAGACGTGCCTGCGGGGGGGGGCTACGAGCAGTACTTC. The J gene is TRBJ2-7, the V gene TRBV6-2 or TRBV6-3; TRBD2 matches at 9 bases. Germline CDR1 and CDR2: MNHEY and SVGEGT. V was clipped by 9 bases and J by 3 bases; unmatched bases: 12. The CDR3 runs to 15 residues.

This clonotype was recorded a few times. CDR3 residues: CASRGGSSYEQYF. CDR3 DNA: TGTGCCAGCAGGGGGGGAAGCTCCTACGAGCAGTACTTC. The V and J genes are TRBV6-1 and TRBJ2-7, with D perhaps matching TRBD2 (6 bases). The CDR3 is made up of 13 amino acids. Germline V CDR1 and CDR2: MNHNS, SASEGT. Deletions cut 6 bases from V and 0 bases from J, with 9 bases between.

The chain joins TRBV5-1 to TRBJ2-7, with 7 bases matching TRBD1. After removal of 4 bases from V and 3 bases from J, the junction contained 1 base not matched to a gene. This CDR3 is built from 12 residues. Per the germline V gene, CDR1 is SGHRS and CDR2 is YFSETQ. CDR3 nucleotides: TGCGCCAGCAGCACAGGGGTCTACGAGCAGTACTTC. Translation gives CASSTGVYEQYF.

This clonotype showed up many times. The rearrangement joins TRBV11-1 to TRBJ2-3, with D hard to call. The CDR3 sequence is 15 residues long. The V end lost 6 bases, the J end lost 2 bases, and 15 bases lay between the germline ends. Germline CDR1 and CDR2: SGHAT and FQDESV (reference sequence). The DNA of the CDR3 is TGTGCCAGCAGATTGCGTGAAGGGCTCACAGATACGCAGTATTTT. Its translation: CASRLREGLTDTQYF.

This chain uses TRBV20-1 with TRBJ2-4; 8 bases align to TRBD2. Germline CDR1 and CDR2: DFQATT and SNEGSKA (reference sequence). The CDR3 loop spans 14 amino acids. With 3 bases clipped from V and 11 bases from J, the junction kept 12 bases outside the gene matches. CDR3 region: CSASRSGGGSFQYF. The CDR3 nucleotides are TGCAGTGCTAGCCGCTCGGGAGGGGGTAGTTTTCAGTACTTC.

There are a few counts of this clonotype. The V call is TRBV20-1, the J call TRBJ2-1, with 12 bases matching TRBD1. The V segment lost 4 bases and the J segment 6 bases; nucleotides outside the gene matches: 7. CDR1 and CDR2 from the germline V gene are DFQATT and SNEGSKA (reference sequence). The CDR3 length is 15 residues. The CDR3 sequence: CSAILPGQGANEQFF. In DNA form, the CDR3 reads TGCAGTGCTATACTCCCGGGACAGGGGGCCAATGAGCAGTTCTTC.

This clonotype was counted many times. This chain uses TRBV5-1 with TRBJ2-1; the match to TRBD2 covers 14 bases. Trimming cost V 5 bases and J 15 bases; bases outside gene matches: 10. The CDR3 sequence is 14 residues long. Germline CDR1 and CDR2: SGHRS and YFSETQ. The CDR3 loop is CASSSGLAGGLRFF. DNA for the CDR3: TGCGCCAGCAGTTCAGGACTAGCGGGGGGTCTAAGGTTCTTC.

This clonotype was detected a few times. This chain links TRBV20-1 with TRBJ1-5; D uncertain. The CDR3 contains 12 residues. CDR1 and CDR2 from the germline V gene are DFQATT and SNEGSKA (reference sequence). V lost 5 bases to trimming and J lost 3 bases, with 8 bases between them. CDR3 protein: CSARSPNQPQHF. Written as DNA, the CDR3 is TGCAGTGCTCGGTCCCCCAATCAGCCCCAGCATTTT.

This chain links TRBV28 with TRBJ1-3, with D tentatively TRBD1 (6 bases). CDR1 and CDR2 from the germline V gene are MDHEN and SYDVKM. V gave up 10 bases and J gave up 4 bases, with 14 bases separating them. The CDR3 totals 13 residues. Here the CDR3 reads CATRQASGNTIYF. Here the CDR3 DNA reads TGTGCCACCCGACAGGCCTCGGGAAACACCATATATTTT.

This sequence joins TRBV19 and TRBJ2-5; D not certain. The length of the CDR3 is 15 residues. Germline CDR1 LNHDA, CDR2 SQIVND (reference sequence). Trimming stripped 5 bases from V and 5 bases from J, with 18 bases between. In nucleotides, the CDR3 is TGTGCCAGTAGTTCAGGCTCACTTGGTCAGGAGACCCAGTACTTC. Its translation: CASSSGSLGQETQYF.

Written as DNA, the CDR3 is TGTGCCACCAGTGATTTAGGAAAAGGGATGGGAAATGAGCAGTTCTTC. Translated, it gives CATSDLGKGMGNEQFF. The V call is TRBV24-1, the J call TRBJ2-1; D remains unclear. Trimming pared 1 base from V and 7 bases from J, leaving 16 bases between. Germline values: CDR1 KGHDR, CDR2 SFDVKD. This CDR3 contains 16 residues.

The chain links TRBV20-1 to TRBJ2-3; TRBD2 matches 11 bases. V was clipped by 5 bases and J by 6 bases; unmatched bases: 4. The CDR3 loop spans 13 amino acids. CDR1 DFQATT and CDR2 SNEGSKA come from the germline V gene (reference sequence). The DNA of the CDR3 is TGCAGTGCTCCGCCTAGCGGGAGGGATACGCAGTATTTT. This encodes CSAPPSGRDTQYF.